The 20 T cell receptor beta chains in this list originate from one sample, sequenced in a study of CD8 T cells in ankylosing spondylitis. TCRdb reanalysed the 5' RACE reads using MiXCR and keeps one entry per CDR3 protein. The sample has some 270,000 distinct CDR3 sequences, approximately 30% seen once. Source material: blood, either unsorted or a sorted T cell fraction (not recorded which). The receptors were gathered from a male donor with ankylosing spondylitis or in good health (not recorded which).

The chain is built from TRBV20-1 and TRBJ2-7, with D hard to call. Looked up from germline, CDR1 is DFQATT and CDR2 is SNEGSKA (reference sequence). With 0 bases removed from V and 0 bases from J, the gap between germline ends came to 6 bases. The CDR3 length is 13 residues. The CDR3 sequence: CSARDPSSYEQYF. Written as DNA, the CDR3 is TGCAGTGCTAGAGACCCGAGCTCCTACGAGCAGTACTTC.

The gene calls are TRBV12-3 or TRBV12-4 and TRBJ2-7, with a tentative D call TRBD2 (7 bases). V was clipped by 6 bases and J by 2 bases, with 11 bases between them. The CDR3 covers 13 residues. In nucleotides, the CDR3 is TGTGCCAGCAGCCCGGGGGGCACCTACGAGCAGTACTTC. Translation gives CASSPGGTYEQYF.

The gene calls are TRBV10-3 and TRBJ2-2, with a tentative D call TRBD1 (5 bases). The germline gives CDR1 ENHRY, CDR2 SYGVKD. The CDR3 has 16 amino acids. Trimming left V 4 bases short and J 2 bases short, with 14 bases between. CDR3 protein: CAISGSRVSNTGELFF. CDR3 DNA: TGTGCCATCAGTGGGAGCAGGGTGTCAAACACCGGGGAGCTGTTTTTT.

This chain joins TRBV6-4 and TRBJ1-5, with a weak D call TRBD1 (5 bases). Germline assignment: CDR1 MRHNA and CDR2 SNTAGT. Trimming left V 5 bases short and J 4 bases short, with 9 bases between. The CDR3 has 13 residues. The CDR3 DNA reads TGTGCCAGCAGTCCACAGGAAAATCAGCCCCAGCATTTT. Encoded protein: CASSPQENQPQHF.

The chain has TRBV30 and TRBJ1-3; D unclear. V gave up 3 bases and J gave up 0 bases, with 3 bases separating them. The CDR3 is 12 residues long. Germline V gene data show CDR1 as GTSNPN and CDR2 as SVGIG (reference sequence). CDR3 protein: CAWRRSGNTIYF. The CDR3 DNA is TGTGCCTGGAGGCGCTCTGGAAACACCATATATTTT.

The count of this clonotype is one. The J gene is TRBJ2-7, the V gene TRBV19, with D possibly TRBD2 on 5 matching bases. Germline lookup yields CDR1 LNHDA and CDR2 SQIVND (reference sequence). Trimming cost V 3 bases and J 4 bases, with 7 bases left between them. This CDR3 contains 12 residues. CDR3: CASSIPGYEQYF. CDR3 sequence (DNA): TGTGCCAGTAGTATTCCGGGATACGAGCAGTACTTC.

Only a few counts were recorded for this clonotype. CDR3 nucleotide sequence: TGCAGTGCTAGAGTTGGCGGCACAGATACGCAGTATTTT. Translation: CSARVGGTDTQYF. The genes are TRBV20-1 and TRBJ2-3; D call uncertain. Trimming took off 1 base at V and 1 base at J, with 6 bases between the two ends. The CDR3 runs to 13 residues. Germline-derived CDR1 and CDR2 are DFQATT and SNEGSKA (reference sequence).

The chain's CDR3 is CATSRPADGYEQYF. DNA for the CDR3: TGTGCCACCAGCAGACCAGCTGACGGCTACGAGCAGTACTTC. V usage is TRBV15 and J usage is TRBJ2-7; no clear D. Trimming left V 2 bases short and J 3 bases short, with 11 bases between. The CDR3 consists of 14 residues. CDR1 is LNHNV and CDR2 is YYDKDF in the germline V gene (reference sequence).

In this sample, this clonotype turned up a few times. The chain links TRBV20-1 to TRBJ2-1; no clear D. Germline V gene lookup returns CDR1 DFQATT and CDR2 SNEGSKA (reference sequence). This CDR3 has 8 residues. Trimming stripped 3 bases from V and 10 bases from J, with 1 base between. The CDR3 region has the DNA TGCAGTGCTAGGGAGCAGTTCTTC. Protein: CSAREQFF.

The V and J genes are TRBV5-1 and TRBJ2-5; D unclear. Germline lookup yields CDR1 SGHRS and CDR2 YFSETQ. V was shortened by 4 bases and J by 13 bases, with 20 bases between the two germline ends. There are 13 residues in the CDR3. The CDR3 nucleotides read TGCGCCAGCAGCGAAGGGCAAGTCCCATATGGGTACTTC. The encoded protein is CASSEGQVPYGYF.

This chain links TRBV12-3 or TRBV12-4 with TRBJ2-7; D is possibly TRBD1 (6 bases). Trimming left V 5 bases short and J 0 bases short, with 17 bases between. The length of the CDR3 is 16 residues. In DNA, the CDR3 is TGTGCCAGCAGTCCCCAAAATACAGGGCCCTCCTACGAGCAGTACTTC. Amino acid sequence: CASSPQNTGPSYEQYF.

V and J are TRBV5-4 and TRBJ2-5, with 10 bases identical to TRBD2. The J segment lost 3 bases and the V segment lost 0 bases, leaving 11 bases of the junction unmatched. This CDR3 is 18 amino acids long. Germline CDR1 is SGHNT and CDR2 is YYREEE (reference sequence). The CDR3 here is CASSLERLAGSFKETQYF. The CDR3 bases are TGTGCCAGCAGCTTGGAAAGACTAGCGGGCTCCTTTAAAGAGACCCAGTACTTC.

The table lists this clonotype with a few counts. The gene calls are TRBV5-6 and TRBJ2-4; TRBD1 aligns across 10 bases. CDR3 length: 13 residues. Germline V gene data show CDR1 as SGHDT and CDR2 as YYEEEE. V shed 6 bases, J shed 8 bases, and the junction held 5 bases outside the gene matches. In DNA, the CDR3 is TGTGCCAGCACCACGGACAGGGGGGACATTCAGTACTTC. It is translated as CASTTDRGDIQYF.

The J gene is TRBJ1-4, the V gene TRBV4-1; D is ambiguous. Germline V gene data show CDR1 as MGHRA and CDR2 as YSYEKL. Trimming stripped 10 bases from V and 4 bases from J, with 10 bases between. The CDR3 is 12 amino acids. The DNA for the CDR3 is TGCGCCACCGGTAACGGTAATGAAAAACTGTTTTTT. As protein: CATGNGNEKLFF.

The rearrangement uses TRBV5-5 and TRBJ1-3; D unclear. Looked up from germline, CDR1 is SGHKS and CDR2 is YYEKEE (reference sequence). V was trimmed by 0 bases and J by 0 bases, leaving 7 bases between them. The CDR3 totals 15 residues. This chain's CDR3 is CASSLEQSSGNTIYF. CDR3 in DNA: TGTGCCAGCAGCTTGGAACAGTCCTCTGGAAACACCATATATTTT.

This clonotype has only a few counts. One end of the junction varies from germline; a read error may be responsible. CDR3 nucleotides: TGTGCTAGCAGCTTAGGGTCGGGAAGCACCGGGGAGCTGTTTTTT. Translating gives CASSLGSGSTGELFF. The V and J genes are TRBV7-7 and TRBJ2-2, with D perhaps matching TRBD2 (5 bases). In germline, CDR1 is SSHAT, CDR2 FNYEAQ (reference sequence). This CDR3 region has 15 residues. The full variable domain, completed using reference TRBV7-7 and TRBJ2-2, is GAGVSQSPRYKVTKRGQDVTLRCDPISSHATLYWYQQALGQGPEFLTYFNYEAQPDKSGLPSDRFSAERPEGSISTLTIQRTEQRDSAMYRCASSLGSGSTGELFFGEGSRLTVL.

This chain joins TRBV9 and TRBJ2-1; D is undetermined. The CDR3 sequence is 14 residues long. V lost 2 bases and J lost 7, with 13 bases in between. Germline V gene sequence: CDR1 SGDLS, CDR2 YYNGEE. The CDR3 is CASSVLVSANEQFF. DNA of the CDR3: TGTGCCAGCAGCGTGTTGGTTTCGGCGAATGAGCAGTTCTTC.

The chain couples TRBV29-1 to TRBJ2-5; D may be TRBD1 or TRBD2 (6 bases each). CDR3 length equals 15 residues. Germline V gene data show CDR1 as SQVTM and CDR2 as ANQGSEA. V was cut by 3 bases and J by 5 bases, with 19 bases left in between. This CDR3 is CSVDPGRNRAETQYF. The DNA for the CDR3 is TGCAGCGTTGACCCAGGGAGGAACAGGGCGGAGACCCAGTACTTC.

This rearrangement joins TRBV5-1 to TRBJ2-3, with TRBD1 matching 11 bases. This CDR3 spans 16 amino acids. Germline V CDR1 and CDR2: SGHRS, YFSETQ. The trim removed 0 bases at V and 7 bases at J, leaving 7 bases unmatched. The CDR3 spells CASSLEGDRGAHTQYF. The CDR3 DNA follows: TGCGCCAGCAGCTTGGAGGGGGACAGGGGGGCACATACGCAGTATTTT.

The chain uses TRBV12-3 or TRBV12-4 and TRBJ2-5; D is ambiguous. Trimming removed 5 bases at V and 3 bases at J, with 4 bases between. CDR3 length: 11 amino acids. The CDR3 reads CASSTKETQYF. DNA for the CDR3: TGTGCCAGCAGTACTAAAGAGACCCAGTACTTC.